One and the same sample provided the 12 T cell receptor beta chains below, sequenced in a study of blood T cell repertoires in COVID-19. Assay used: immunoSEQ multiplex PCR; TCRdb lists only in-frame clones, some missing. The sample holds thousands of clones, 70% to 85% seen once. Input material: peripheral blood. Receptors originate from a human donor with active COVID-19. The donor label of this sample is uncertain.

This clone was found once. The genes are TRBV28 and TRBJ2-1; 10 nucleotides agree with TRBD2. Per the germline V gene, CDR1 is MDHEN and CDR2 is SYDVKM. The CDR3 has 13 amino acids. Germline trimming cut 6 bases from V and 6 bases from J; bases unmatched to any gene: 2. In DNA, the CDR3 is TGTGCCAGCAGAAGACTAGCGGGCAATGAGCAGTTCTTC. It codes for CASRRLAGNEQFF.

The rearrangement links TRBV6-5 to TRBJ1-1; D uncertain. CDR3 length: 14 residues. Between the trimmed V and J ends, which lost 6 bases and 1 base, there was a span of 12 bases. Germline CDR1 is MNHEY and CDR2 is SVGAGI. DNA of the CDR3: TGTGCCAGCAGGGGTATGGCGGCGAACACTGAAGCTTTCTTT. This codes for CASRGMAANTEAFF.

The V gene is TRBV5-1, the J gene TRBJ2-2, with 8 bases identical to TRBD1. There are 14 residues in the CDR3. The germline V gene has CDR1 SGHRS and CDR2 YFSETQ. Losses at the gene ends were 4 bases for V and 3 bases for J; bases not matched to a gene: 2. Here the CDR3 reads CASSTQGDTGELFF. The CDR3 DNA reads TGCGCCAGCAGCACACAGGGGGACACCGGGGAGCTGTTTTTT.

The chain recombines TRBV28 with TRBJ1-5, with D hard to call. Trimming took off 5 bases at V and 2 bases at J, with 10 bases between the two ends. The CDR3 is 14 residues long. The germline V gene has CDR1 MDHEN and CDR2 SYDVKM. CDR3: CASSHRSGNQPQHF. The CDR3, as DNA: TGTGCCAGCAGTCACCGGTCGGGCAATCAGCCCCAGCATTTT.

The CDR3 protein is CASSSRTSGRGADTQYF. The DNA of the CDR3 is TGTGCCAGCAGTTCAAGGACTAGCGGGAGAGGGGCAGATACGCAGTATTTT. This chain joins TRBV28 and TRBJ2-3, with TRBD2 matching 13 bases. CDR3 length: 17 amino acids. The J segment lost 4 bases and the V segment lost 4 bases, leaving 8 bases of the junction unmatched. CDR1 and CDR2 (germline): MDHEN, SYDVKM.

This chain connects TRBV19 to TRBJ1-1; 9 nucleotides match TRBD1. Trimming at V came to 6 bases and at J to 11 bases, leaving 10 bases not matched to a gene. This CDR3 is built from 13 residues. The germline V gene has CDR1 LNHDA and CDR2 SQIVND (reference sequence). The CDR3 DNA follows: TGTGCCAGTAGGCCGGGACAGGGTTATTTCGCTTTCTTT. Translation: CASRPGQGYFAFF.

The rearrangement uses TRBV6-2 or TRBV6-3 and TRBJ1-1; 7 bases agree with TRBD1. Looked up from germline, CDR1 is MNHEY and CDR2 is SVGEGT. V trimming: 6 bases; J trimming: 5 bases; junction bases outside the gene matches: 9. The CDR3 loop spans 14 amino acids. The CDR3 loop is CASSPDREVTEAFF. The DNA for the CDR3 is TGTGCCAGCAGCCCCGACAGGGAGGTGACTGAAGCTTTCTTT.

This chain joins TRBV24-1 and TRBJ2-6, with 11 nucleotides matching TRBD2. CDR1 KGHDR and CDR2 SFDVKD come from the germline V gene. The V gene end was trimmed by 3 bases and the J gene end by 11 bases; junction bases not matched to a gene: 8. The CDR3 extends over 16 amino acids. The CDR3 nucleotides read TGTGCCACCAGTGATGCGACTAGCGGGAAAAGTGACGTCCTGACTTTC. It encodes CATSDATSGKSDVLTF.

CDR3 sequence: CASGGRPLHNEQFF. In DNA form, the CDR3 reads TGTGCCAGCGGAGGAAGGCCCCTACACAATGAGCAGTTCTTC. The chain combines TRBV25-1 with TRBJ2-1; maybe TRBD2 (5 bases). The germline V and J ends were trimmed by 8 bases and 5 bases, with 16 bases remaining between them. Per the germline V gene, CDR1 is MGHDK and CDR2 is SYGVNS. The CDR3 loop spans 14 amino acids.

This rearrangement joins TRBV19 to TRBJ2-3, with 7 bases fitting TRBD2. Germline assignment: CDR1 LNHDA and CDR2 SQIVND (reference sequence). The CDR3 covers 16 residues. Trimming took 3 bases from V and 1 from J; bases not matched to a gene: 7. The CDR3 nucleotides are TGTGCCAGTAGTATGCCAGCGGGGATAGGCACAGATACGCAGTATTTT. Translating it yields CASSMPAGIGTDTQYF.

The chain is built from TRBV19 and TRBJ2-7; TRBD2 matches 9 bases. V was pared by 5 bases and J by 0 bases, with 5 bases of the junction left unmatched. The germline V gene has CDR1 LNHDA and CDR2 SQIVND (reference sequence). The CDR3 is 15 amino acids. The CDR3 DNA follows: TGTGCCAGTAGTCCTAGCGGGGTGAGCTCCTACGAGCAGTACTTC. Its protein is CASSPSGVSSYEQYF.

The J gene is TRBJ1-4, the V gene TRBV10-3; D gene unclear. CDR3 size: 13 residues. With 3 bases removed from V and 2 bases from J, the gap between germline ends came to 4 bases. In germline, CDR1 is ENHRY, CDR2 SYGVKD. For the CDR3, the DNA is TGTGCCATCAGTGACCCGACTAATGAAAAACTGTTTTTT. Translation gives CAISDPTNEKLFF.